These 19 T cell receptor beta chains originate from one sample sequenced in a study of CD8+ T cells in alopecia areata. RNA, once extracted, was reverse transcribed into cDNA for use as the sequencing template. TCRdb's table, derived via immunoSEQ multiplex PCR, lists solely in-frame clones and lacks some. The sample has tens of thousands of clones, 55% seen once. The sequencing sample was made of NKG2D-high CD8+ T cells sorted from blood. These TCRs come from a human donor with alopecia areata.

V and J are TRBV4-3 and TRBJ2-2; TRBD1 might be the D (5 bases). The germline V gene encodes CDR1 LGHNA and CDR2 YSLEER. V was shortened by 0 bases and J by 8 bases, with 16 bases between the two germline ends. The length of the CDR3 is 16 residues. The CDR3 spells CASSQDGPGYQGELFF. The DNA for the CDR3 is TGCGCCAGCAGCCAAGATGGACCAGGGTACCAGGGGGAGCTGTTTTTT.

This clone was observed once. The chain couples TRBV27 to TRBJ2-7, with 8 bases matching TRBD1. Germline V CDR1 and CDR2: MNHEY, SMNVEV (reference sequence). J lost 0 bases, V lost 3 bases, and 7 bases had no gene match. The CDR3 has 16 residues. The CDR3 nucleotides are TGTGCCAGCAGTTTTTCCGGGGGACAGGCCTCCTACGAGCAGTACTTC. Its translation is CASSFSGGQASYEQYF.

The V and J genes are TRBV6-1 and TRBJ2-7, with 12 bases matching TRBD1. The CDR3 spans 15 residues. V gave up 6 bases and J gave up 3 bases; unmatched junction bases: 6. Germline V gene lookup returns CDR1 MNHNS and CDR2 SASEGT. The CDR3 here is CASRGQGATDYEQYF. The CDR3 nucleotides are TGTGCCAGCAGGGGACAGGGGGCAACGGACTACGAGCAGTACTTC.

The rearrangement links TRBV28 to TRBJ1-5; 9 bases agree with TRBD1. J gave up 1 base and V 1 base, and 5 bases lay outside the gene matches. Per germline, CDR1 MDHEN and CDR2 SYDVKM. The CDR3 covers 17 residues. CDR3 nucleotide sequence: TGTGCCAGCAGTTTATACCGGGACAGGGTCAGCAATCAGCCCCAGCATTTT. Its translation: CASSLYRDRVSNQPQHF.

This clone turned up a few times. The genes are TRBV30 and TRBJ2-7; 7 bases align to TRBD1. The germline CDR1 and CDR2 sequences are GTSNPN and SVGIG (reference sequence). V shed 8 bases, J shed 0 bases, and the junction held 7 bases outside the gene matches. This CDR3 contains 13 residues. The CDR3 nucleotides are TGTGCCCAACGGGACAGCCTCTCCTACGAGCAGTACTTC. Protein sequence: CAQRDSLSYEQYF.

For the CDR3, the DNA is TGTGCCACCATCGGGAAGGGGAATGAGCAGTTCTTC. Translated: CATIGKGNEQFF. The V gene is TRBV13, the J gene TRBJ2-1; D is possibly TRBD1 or TRBD2 (5 bases each). Germline V gene lookup returns CDR1 PRHDT and CDR2 FYEKMQ (reference sequence). CDR3 length: 12 residues. With 10 bases removed from V and 7 bases from J, the gap between germline ends came to 14 bases.

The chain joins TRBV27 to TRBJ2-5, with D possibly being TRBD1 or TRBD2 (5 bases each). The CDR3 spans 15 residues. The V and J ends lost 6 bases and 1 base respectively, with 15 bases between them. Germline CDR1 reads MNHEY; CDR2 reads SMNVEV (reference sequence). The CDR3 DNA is TGTGCCAGCAGGCCGCTGGGACGGCCCCAAGAGACCCAGTACTTC. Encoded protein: CASRPLGRPQETQYF.

The CDR3 DNA reads as TGCGCCAGCAGCCCCGGTACTGAAGCTTTCTTT. Encoded protein: CASSPGTEAFF. The gene calls are TRBV5-1 and TRBJ1-1; D gene unclear. V lost 4 bases to trimming and J lost 5 bases, with 6 bases between them. This CDR3 region has 11 residues. Germline V lookup: CDR1 SGHRS, CDR2 YFSETQ. Variable domain in full (rest from reference TRBV5-1 and TRBJ1-1): KAGVTQTPRYLIKTRGQQVTLSCSPISGHRSVSWYQQTPGQGLQFLFEYFSETQRNKGNFPGRFSGRQFSNSRSEMNVSTLELGDSALYLCASSPGTEAFFGQGTRLTVV.

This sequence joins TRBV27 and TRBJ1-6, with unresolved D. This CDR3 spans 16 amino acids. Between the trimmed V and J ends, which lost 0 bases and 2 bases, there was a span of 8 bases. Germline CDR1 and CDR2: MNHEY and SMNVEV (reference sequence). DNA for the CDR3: TGTGCCAGCAGTTTATCAAAGGGCGCCTATAATTCACCCCTCCACTTT. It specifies CASSLSKGAYNSPLHF.

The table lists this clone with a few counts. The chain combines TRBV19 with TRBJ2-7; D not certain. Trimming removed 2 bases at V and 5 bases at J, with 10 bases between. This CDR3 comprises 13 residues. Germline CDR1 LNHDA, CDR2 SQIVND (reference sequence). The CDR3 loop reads CASSIQEGNEQYF. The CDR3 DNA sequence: TGTGCCAGTAGTATACAGGAAGGAAACGAGCAGTACTTC.

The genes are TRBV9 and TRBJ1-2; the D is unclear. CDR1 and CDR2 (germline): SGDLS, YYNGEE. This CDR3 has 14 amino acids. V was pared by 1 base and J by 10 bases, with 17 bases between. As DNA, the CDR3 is TGTGCCAGCAGCGTAAGAGGCCTTGAGAGGGACTACACCTTC. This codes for CASSVRGLERDYTF.

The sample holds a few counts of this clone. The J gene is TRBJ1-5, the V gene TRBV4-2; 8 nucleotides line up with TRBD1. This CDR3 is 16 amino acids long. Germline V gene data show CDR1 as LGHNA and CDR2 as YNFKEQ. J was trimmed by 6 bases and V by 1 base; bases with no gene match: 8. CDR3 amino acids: CASSQGAGGIFQPQHF. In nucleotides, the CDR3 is TGTGCCAGCAGCCAAGGGGCAGGGGGCATCTTTCAGCCCCAGCATTTT.

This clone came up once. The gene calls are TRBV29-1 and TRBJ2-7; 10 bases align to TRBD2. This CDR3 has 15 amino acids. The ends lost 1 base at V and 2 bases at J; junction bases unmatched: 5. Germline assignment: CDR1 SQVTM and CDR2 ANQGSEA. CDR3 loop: CSVEAASGRTYEQYF. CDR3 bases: TGCAGCGTTGAAGCCGCTAGCGGGAGAACCTACGAGCAGTACTTC.

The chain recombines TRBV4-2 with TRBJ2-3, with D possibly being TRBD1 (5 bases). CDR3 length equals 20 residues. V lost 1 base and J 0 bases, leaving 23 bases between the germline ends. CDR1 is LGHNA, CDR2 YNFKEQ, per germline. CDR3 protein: CASSQGQKRLIFTSTDTQYF. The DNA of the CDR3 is TGTGCCAGCAGCCAAGGACAGAAGAGGTTGATTTTTACTAGCACAGATACGCAGTATTTT.

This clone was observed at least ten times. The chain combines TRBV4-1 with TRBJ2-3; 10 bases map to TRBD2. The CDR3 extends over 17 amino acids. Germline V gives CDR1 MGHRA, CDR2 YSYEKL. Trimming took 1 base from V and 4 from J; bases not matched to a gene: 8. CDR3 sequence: CASSQAGSGGEADTQYF. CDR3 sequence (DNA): TGCGCCAGCAGCCAAGCGGGCAGCGGGGGGGAGGCAGATACGCAGTATTTT.

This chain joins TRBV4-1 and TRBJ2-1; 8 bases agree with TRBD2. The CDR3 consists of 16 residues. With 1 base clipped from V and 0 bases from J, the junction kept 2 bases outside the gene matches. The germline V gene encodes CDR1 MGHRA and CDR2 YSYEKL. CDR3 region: CASSQGSGGSYNEQFF. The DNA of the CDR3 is TGCGCCAGCAGCCAAGGAAGCGGGGGCTCCTACAATGAGCAGTTCTTC.

The CDR3 DNA reads TGTGCCACCAGCAGGGCCCCCGGGAGTGTAGACACCATATATTTT. Its translation: CATSRAPGSVDTIYF. The rearrangement uses TRBV15 and TRBJ1-3; D is uncertain. Looked up from germline, CDR1 is LNHNV and CDR2 is YYDKDF (reference sequence). The V and J ends lost 3 bases and 8 bases respectively, with 17 bases between them. The CDR3 runs to 15 residues.

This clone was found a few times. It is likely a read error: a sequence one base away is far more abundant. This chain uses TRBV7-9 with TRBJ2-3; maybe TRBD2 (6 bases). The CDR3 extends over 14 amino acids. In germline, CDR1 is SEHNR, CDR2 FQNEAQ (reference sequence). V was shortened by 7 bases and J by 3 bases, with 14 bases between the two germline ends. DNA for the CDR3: TGTGCCAGCACCTCACCGGCGGGAACAGATACGCAGTATTTT. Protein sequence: CASTSPAGTDTQYF. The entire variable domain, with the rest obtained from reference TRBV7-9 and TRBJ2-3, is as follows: DTGVSQNPRHKITKRGQNVTFRCDPISEHNRLYWYRQTLGQGPEFLTYFQNEAQLEKSRLLSDRFSAERPKGSFSTLEIQRTEQGDSAMYLCASTSPAGTDTQYFGPGTRLTVL.

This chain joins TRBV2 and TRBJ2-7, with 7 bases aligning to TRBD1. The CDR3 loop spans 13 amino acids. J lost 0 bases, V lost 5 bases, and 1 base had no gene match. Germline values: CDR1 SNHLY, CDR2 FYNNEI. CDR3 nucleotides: TGTGCCAGCAGTTGGGACAGCTCCTACGAGCAGTACTTC. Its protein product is CASSWDSSYEQYF.